Presented here are 12 T cell receptor beta chains from one specimen sequenced in a study of T cell responses to AZD1222 COVID-19 vaccine (dated by TCRdb to the early 2020s). Libraries came from the immunoSEQ multiplex PCR assay. As stored in TCRdb, this immuneACCESS dataset retains in-frame rearrangements with V and J assigned. A fraction of the clones does not appear; measured against another copy, unresolved V genes explain less than half of the discrepancy, and the remainder lacks a known reason. The sample includes more than 90,000 clones, with approximately 90% observed a single time. The ten top clones hold approximately 1.2% of the sample. The intended sense of this specimen's time point label: baseline before first vaccination. Sequenced here: peripheral blood, sampled on day 0 of AZD1222 vaccination. The receptors here all came from an adult in good health.

The rearrangement uses TRBV10-3 and TRBJ1-5, with 8 bases identical to TRBD1. The germline V gene has CDR1 ENHRY and CDR2 SYGVKD. Losses at the gene ends were 0 bases for V and 5 bases for J; bases not matched to a gene: 0. The CDR3 is 14 residues long. This chain's CDR3 is CAISESTGDQPQHF. CDR3 in DNA: TGTGCCATCAGTGAGTCGACAGGGGATCAGCCCCAGCATTTT.

The rearrangement links TRBV7-8 to TRBJ1-1; possibly TRBD1 for D (5 bases). The CDR3 is made up of 16 amino acids. V was pared by 0 bases and J by 4 bases, with 15 bases between. The V gene's germline CDR1 is SGHVS and CDR2 FQNEAQ. The CDR3 here is CASSLAPRTGFTEAFF. CDR3 nucleotide sequence: TGTGCCAGCAGCTTAGCTCCCCGAACAGGTTTCACTGAAGCTTTCTTT.

The CDR3 bases are TGTGCCACTGCCCCTGGCGGGGGCACAGATACGCAGTATTTT. This gives the protein CATAPGGGTDTQYF. The chain carries TRBV19 and TRBJ2-3, with D tentatively TRBD2 (6 bases). The V gene's germline CDR1 is LNHDA and CDR2 SQIVND (reference sequence). Trimming took 10 bases from V and 1 from J, leaving 15 bases between them. This CDR3 is 14 amino acids long.

This rearrangement joins TRBV2 to TRBJ2-5, with D hard to call. The germline V and J ends were trimmed by 6 bases and 4 bases, with 12 bases remaining between them. Per the germline V gene, CDR1 is SNHLY and CDR2 is FYNNEI. The length of the CDR3 is 13 residues. The CDR3 loop is CASRRMESETQYF. The DNA for the CDR3 is TGTGCCAGCAGACGGATGGAGTCAGAGACCCAGTACTTC.

This clone was found a few times. The chain combines TRBV7-9 with TRBJ2-7; D possibly matches TRBD1 or TRBD2 (5 bases each). Germline assignment: CDR1 SEHNR and CDR2 FQNEAQ (reference sequence). This CDR3 has 13 residues. The V gene lost 3 bases and the J gene lost 3 bases, with 9 bases spanning the gap. The CDR3 DNA sequence: TGTGCCAGCAGCTTTGGGACGCACTACGAGCAGTACTTC. It codes for CASSFGTHYEQYF. Combining the CDR3 with reference TRBV7-9 and TRBJ2-7 gives the whole variable domain DTGVSQNPRHKITKRGQNVTFRCDPISEHNRLYWYRQTLGQGPEFLTYFQNEAQLEKSRLLSDRFSAERPKGSFSTLEIQRTEQGDSAMYLCASSFGTHYEQYFGPGTRLTVT.

The chain recombines TRBV28 with TRBJ1-5; D is possibly TRBD1 (6 bases). Trimming removed 4 bases at V and 4 bases at J, with 17 bases between. Germline CDR1 and CDR2: MDHEN and SYDVKM. CDR3 size: 16 residues. The CDR3 DNA sequence: TGTGCCAGCAGTTCGATAGGGGGATCCCCGAATCAGCCCCAGCATTTT. Translating gives CASSSIGGSPNQPQHF.

This chain connects TRBV5-4 to TRBJ1-2; TRBD1 might be the D (6 bases). The CDR3 is 16 amino acids. With 5 bases removed from V and 5 bases from J, the gap between germline ends came to 22 bases. Germline CDR1 is SGHNT and CDR2 is YYREEE (reference sequence). CDR3 sequence: CASSLRQTGEEYGYTF. As DNA, the CDR3 is TGTGCCAGCAGTCTGCGTCAGACAGGAGAAGAGTATGGCTACACCTTC.

V gene TRBV4-1 combines with J gene TRBJ1-2; D not certain. Germline V gene lookup returns CDR1 MGHRA and CDR2 YSYEKL. The CDR3 loop spans 17 amino acids. V was shortened by 0 bases and J by 3 bases, with 17 bases between the two germline ends. The CDR3 sequence: CASSQEVASGGDYGYTF. As DNA, the CDR3 is TGCGCCAGCAGCCAAGAGGTAGCCTCGGGCGGGGACTATGGCTACACCTTC.

The genes are TRBV19 and TRBJ1-6; D may be TRBD1 (5 bases). CDR1 is LNHDA, CDR2 SQIVND, per germline (reference sequence). Trimming removed 6 bases from V and 10 bases from J, with 19 bases in between. The CDR3 sequence is 15 residues long. CDR3 region: CASSQGAGSGSPLHF. CDR3 sequence (DNA): TGTGCCAGTAGCCAAGGAGCAGGGTCCGGATCACCCCTCCACTTT.

The chain has TRBV27 and TRBJ1-2, with D maybe TRBD1 (6 bases). This CDR3 is built from 13 residues. Germline V gene data show CDR1 as MNHEY and CDR2 as SMNVEV (reference sequence). V lost 6 bases, J lost 8 bases, and 16 bases lay in between. CDR3 amino acids: CASRARGHVGYTF. The CDR3 coding sequence is TGTGCCAGCAGAGCCCGGGGGCATGTAGGCTACACCTTC.

CDR3 region: CASSQYPDPSTEAFF. The CDR3 DNA reads as TGTGCCAGCAGCCAATATCCGGACCCGAGCACTGAAGCTTTCTTT. V gene TRBV14 combines with J gene TRBJ1-1; D is ambiguous. The germline gives CDR1 SGHDN, CDR2 FVKESK. The CDR3 contains 15 residues. V dropped 2 bases and J dropped 4 bases, with 14 bases sitting between them.

The V call is TRBV24-1, the J call TRBJ2-2, with 8 nucleotides matching TRBD1. CDR1 KGHDR and CDR2 SFDVKD come from the germline V gene. V was pared by 4 bases and J by 7 bases, with 7 bases of the junction left unmatched. This CDR3 has 15 residues. The CDR3 DNA is TGTGCCACCAGTGAACATCAGGGGGCCGTCGGGGAGCTGTTTTTT. It encodes CATSEHQGAVGELFF.